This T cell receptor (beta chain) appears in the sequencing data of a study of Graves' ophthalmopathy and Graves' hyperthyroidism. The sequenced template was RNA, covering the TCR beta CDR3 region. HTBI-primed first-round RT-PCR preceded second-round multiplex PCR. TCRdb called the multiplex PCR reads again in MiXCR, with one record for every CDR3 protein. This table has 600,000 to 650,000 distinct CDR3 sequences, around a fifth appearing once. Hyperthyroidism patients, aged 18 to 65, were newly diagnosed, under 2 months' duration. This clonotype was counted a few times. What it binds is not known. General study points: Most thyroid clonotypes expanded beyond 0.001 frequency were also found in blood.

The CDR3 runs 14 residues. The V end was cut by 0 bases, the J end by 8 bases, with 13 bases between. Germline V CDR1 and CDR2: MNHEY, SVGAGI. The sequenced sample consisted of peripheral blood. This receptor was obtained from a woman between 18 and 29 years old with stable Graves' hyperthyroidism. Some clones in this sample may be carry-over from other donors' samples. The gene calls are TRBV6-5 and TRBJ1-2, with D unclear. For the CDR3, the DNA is TGTGCCAGCAGTTACTCGACGTCCTCGGGAGGCTACACCTTC. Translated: CASSYSTSSGGYTF.